A selection of T cell receptor beta chains follows, all from one sample in a study of vaccination and CD4 T cells after COVID-19. TCRdb re-called the PCR reads through MiXCR, storing one row per CDR3 protein. This table has tens of thousands of distinct CDR3 sequences, around 50% appearing once. Sequencing was performed on CD4+ T cells from blood, taken before SARS-CoV-2 vaccination. The receptors come from a human donor who had recovered from COVID-19. Each CDR3 is given with its conserved first and last residue. The D gene is left open where the match is weak. Size is stated for part of the rows, as once, few or many counts, or as a class when the clone is expanded.

abundance: -
len: 16
j_gene: TRBJ1-6
v_gene: TRBV4-1
d_gene: TRBD1
CDR3aa: CASSQGSARGNSPLHF
CDR3nt: TGCGCCAGCAGCCAAGGCAGCGCCAGGGGGAATTCACCCCTCCACTTT

abundance: -
len: 14
j_gene: TRBJ1-6
v_gene: TRBV20-1
d_gene: -
CDR3aa: CSARGGTYNSPLHF
CDR3nt: TGCAGTGCTAGAGGAGGTACCTATAATTCACCCCTCCACTTT

abundance: -
len: 14
j_gene: TRBJ1-6
v_gene: TRBV20-1
d_gene: -
CDR3aa: CSASGGTFNSPLHF
CDR3nt: TGCAGTGCTAGCGGAGGGACATTTAATTCACCCCTCCACTTT

abundance: few
len: 11
j_gene: TRBJ1-5
v_gene: TRBV2
d_gene: -
CDR3aa: CASSLDQPQHF
CDR3nt: TGTGCCAGCAGTTTGGATCAGCCCCAGCATTTT

abundance: few
len: 13
j_gene: TRBJ1-6
v_gene: TRBV27
d_gene: -
CDR3aa: CASSFDRSSPLHF
CDR3nt: TGTGCCAGCAGTTTCGACAGGAGCTCACCCCTCCACTTT

abundance: once
len: 16
j_gene: TRBJ2-2
v_gene: TRBV27
d_gene: TRBD2
CDR3aa: CASGGGVGVGTGELFF
CDR3nt: TGTGCCTCCGGTGGGGGGGTAGGTGTGGGCACCGGGGAGCTGTTTTTT

abundance: -
len: 14
j_gene: TRBJ1-4
v_gene: TRBV20-1
d_gene: -
CDR3aa: CSARDARVGEKLFF
CDR3nt: TGCAGTGCTAGAGATGCCAGGGTTGGTGAAAAACTGTTTTTT

abundance: -
len: 15
j_gene: TRBJ1-1
v_gene: TRBV25-1
d_gene: TRBD1
CDR3aa: CASSDVGQGNTEAFF
CDR3nt: TGTGCCAGCAGTGACGTGGGACAGGGGAACACTGAAGCTTTCTTT

abundance: -
len: 14
j_gene: TRBJ2-7
v_gene: TRBV6-2/TRBV6-3
d_gene: TRBD1
CDR3aa: CASSYRQGPYEQYF
CDR3nt: TGTGCCAGCAGTTACCGACAGGGCCCCTACGAGCAGTACTTC

abundance: few
len: 13
j_gene: TRBJ1-5
v_gene: TRBV20-1
d_gene: TRBD1
CDR3aa: CSAIQGSRQPQHF
CDR3nt: TGCAGTGCGATACAGGGGTCACGCCAGCCCCAGCATTTT

abundance: few
len: 14
j_gene: TRBJ1-6
v_gene: TRBV11-2
d_gene: -
CDR3aa: CASSLSQGNSPLHF
CDR3nt: TGTGCCAGCAGCTTATCGCAGGGTAATTCACCCCTCCACTTT

abundance: -
len: 14
j_gene: TRBJ2-3
v_gene: TRBV7-9
d_gene: -
CDR3aa: CASSLGGTTDTQYF
CDR3nt: TGTGCCAGCAGCTTAGGGGGAACCACAGATACGCAGTATTTT

abundance: -
len: 16
j_gene: TRBJ2-3
v_gene: TRBV2
d_gene: TRBD1
CDR3aa: CASSESRGGEVDTQYF
CDR3nt: TGTGCCAGCAGTGAAAGTAGAGGGGGCGAGGTAGATACGCAGTATTTT

abundance: -
len: 11
j_gene: TRBJ1-2
v_gene: TRBV30
d_gene: TRBD1
CDR3aa: CAWATGFGYTF
CDR3nt: TGTGCCTGGGCGACAGGGTTTGGCTACACCTTC

abundance: -
len: 15
j_gene: TRBJ2-1
v_gene: TRBV6-5
d_gene: -
CDR3aa: CASSYTDVTHNEQFF
CDR3nt: TGTGCCAGCAGTTACACGGACGTCACTCACAATGAGCAGTTCTTC

abundance: -
len: 17
j_gene: TRBJ2-1
v_gene: TRBV30
d_gene: TRBD2
CDR3aa: CAWSGIITSGNYNEQFF
CDR3nt: TGTGCCTGGAGTGGAATTATCACTAGCGGGAACTACAATGAGCAGTTCTTC

abundance: once
len: 18
j_gene: TRBJ2-5
v_gene: TRBV14
d_gene: TRBD2
CDR3aa: CASSQDQPGLAGGGTQYF
CDR3nt: TGTGCCAGCAGCCAAGATCAGCCAGGACTAGCGGGAGGTGGAACCCAGTACTTC

abundance: -
len: 13
j_gene: TRBJ2-2
v_gene: TRBV12-3/TRBV12-4
d_gene: TRBD1
CDR3aa: CANGDRYTGELFF
CDR3nt: TGTGCTAACGGGGACAGGTACACCGGGGAGCTGTTTTTT

abundance: -
len: 14
j_gene: TRBJ2-7
v_gene: TRBV6-1
d_gene: -
CDR3aa: CASSDRWGLDEQYF
CDR3nt: TGTGCCAGCAGTGACCGGTGGGGCTTGGACGAGCAGTACTTC

abundance: -
len: 12
j_gene: TRBJ2-1
v_gene: TRBV20-1
d_gene: -
CDR3aa: CSATGSYNEQFF
CDR3nt: TGCAGTGCCACGGGGTCCTACAATGAGCAGTTCTTC

abundance: few
len: 17
j_gene: TRBJ2-5
v_gene: TRBV19
d_gene: TRBD2
CDR3aa: CASSLKRENFIRETQYF
CDR3nt: TGTGCCAGTAGTCTTAAGCGGGAGAACTTCATCCGGGAGACCCAGTACTTC

abundance: few
len: 13
j_gene: TRBJ2-5
v_gene: TRBV5-4
d_gene: -
CDR3aa: CASSSGYQETQYF
CDR3nt: TGTGCCAGCAGCTCGGGCTACCAAGAGACCCAGTACTTC

abundance: few
len: 15
j_gene: TRBJ2-3
v_gene: TRBV11-1
d_gene: TRBD1
CDR3aa: CASSSSQGAVDTQYF
CDR3nt: TGTGCCAGCAGCTCCTCTCAGGGGGCGGTAGATACGCAGTATTTT

abundance: -
len: 16
j_gene: TRBJ2-1
v_gene: TRBV28
d_gene: TRBD2
CDR3aa: CASSTNSGRAYNEQFF
CDR3nt: TGTGCCAGCAGCACTAATAGCGGGAGGGCCTACAATGAGCAGTTCTTC

abundance: few
len: 13
j_gene: TRBJ1-2
v_gene: TRBV20-1
d_gene: -
CDR3aa: CSARDPRVGGYTF
CDR3nt: TGCAGTGCTAGAGATCCCAGAGTGGGAGGCTACACCTTC

abundance: -
len: 15
j_gene: TRBJ2-7
v_gene: TRBV19
d_gene: TRBD2
CDR3aa: CASSRLWAGGHEQYF
CDR3nt: TGTGCCAGTAGCAGACTCTGGGCGGGAGGGCACGAGCAGTACTTC

abundance: -
len: 15
j_gene: TRBJ2-3
v_gene: TRBV7-3
d_gene: TRBD2
CDR3aa: CASSLMGLETDTQYF
CDR3nt: TGTGCCAGCAGCTTAATGGGACTAGAAACAGATACGCAGTATTTT

abundance: few
len: 13
j_gene: TRBJ2-2
v_gene: TRBV11-1
d_gene: -
CDR3aa: CASSSGWAGELFF
CDR3nt: TGTGCCAGCAGCTCCGGATGGGCTGGGGAGCTGTTTTTT

abundance: few
len: 13
j_gene: TRBJ2-3
v_gene: TRBV19
d_gene: -
CDR3aa: CASSTSGTDTQYF
CDR3nt: TGTGCCAGTAGTACCAGCGGCACAGATACGCAGTATTTT

abundance: -
len: 15
j_gene: TRBJ2-3
v_gene: TRBV10-1
d_gene: -
CDR3aa: CASSAGSGPVNTQYF
CDR3nt: TGCGCCAGCAGTGCCGGCAGCGGCCCGGTGAATACGCAGTATTTT

abundance: -
len: 14
j_gene: TRBJ2-5
v_gene: TRBV2
d_gene: -
CDR3aa: CASGGGQGQETQYF
CDR3nt: TGTGCCAGCGGAGGGGGGCAGGGACAAGAGACCCAGTACTTC

abundance: -
len: 11
j_gene: TRBJ2-2
v_gene: TRBV30
d_gene: -
CDR3aa: CAWRDTGELFF
CDR3nt: TGTGCCTGGAGGGATACCGGGGAGCTGTTTTTT

abundance: few
len: 14
j_gene: TRBJ2-3
v_gene: TRBV6-1
d_gene: -
CDR3aa: CASRPSLVGDTQYF
CDR3nt: TGTGCCAGCAGACCCTCCCTAGTAGGAGATACGCAGTATTTT

abundance: -
len: 15
j_gene: TRBJ2-7
v_gene: TRBV19
d_gene: -
CDR3aa: CASSISSGPSYEQYF
CDR3nt: TGTGCCAGTAGTATAAGTTCTGGTCCCTCCTACGAGCAGTACTTC

abundance: once
len: 15
j_gene: TRBJ2-7
v_gene: TRBV30
d_gene: TRBD1
CDR3aa: CAWSVRTGGAYEQYF
CDR3nt: TGTGCCTGGAGTGTACGAACAGGGGGCGCTTACGAGCAGTACTTC

abundance: few
len: 11
j_gene: TRBJ1-1
v_gene: TRBV20-1
d_gene: TRBD1
CDR3aa: CSEDRGREAFF
CDR3nt: TGCAGTGAGGACAGGGGGAGGGAAGCTTTCTTT

abundance: -
len: 13
j_gene: TRBJ1-5
v_gene: TRBV6-1
d_gene: -
CDR3aa: CASSRGSNQPQHF
CDR3nt: TGTGCCAGCAGTCGGGGGAGCAATCAGCCCCAGCATTTT

abundance: -
len: 14
j_gene: TRBJ2-4
v_gene: TRBV19
d_gene: -
CDR3aa: CASSANVAKNIQYF
CDR3nt: TGTGCCAGTAGCGCGAATGTAGCCAAAAACATTCAGTACTTC

abundance: -
len: 14
j_gene: TRBJ2-5
v_gene: TRBV20-1
d_gene: -
CDR3aa: CSATSPPTGETQYF
CDR3nt: TGCAGTGCTACAAGCCCCCCGACTGGGGAGACCCAGTACTTC

abundance: -
len: 15
j_gene: TRBJ2-1
v_gene: TRBV10-3
d_gene: TRBD2
CDR3aa: CAIKQGLAVYNEQFF
CDR3nt: TGTGCCATCAAACAGGGACTAGCGGTGTACAATGAGCAGTTCTTC

abundance: -
len: 13
j_gene: TRBJ2-5
v_gene: TRBV19
d_gene: TRBD1
CDR3aa: CASSQDREETQYF
CDR3nt: TGTGCCAGTAGTCAGGACAGGGAAGAGACCCAGTACTTC

abundance: -
len: 17
j_gene: TRBJ2-5
v_gene: TRBV7-9
d_gene: TRBD1
CDR3aa: CAKAGPAGQGDQETQYF
CDR3nt: TGTGCCAAAGCAGGCCCCGCCGGACAGGGGGACCAAGAGACCCAGTACTTC

abundance: few
len: 13
j_gene: TRBJ2-4
v_gene: TRBV2
d_gene: TRBD1
CDR3aa: CASTPEGGNIQYF
CDR3nt: TGTGCCAGCACCCCAGAAGGGGGCAACATTCAGTACTTC

abundance: -
len: 15
j_gene: TRBJ1-2
v_gene: TRBV6-1
d_gene: -
CDR3aa: CASSEIGEGNYGYTF
CDR3nt: TGTGCCAGCAGTGAAATCGGTGAGGGGAACTATGGCTACACCTTC

abundance: few
len: 17
j_gene: TRBJ2-5
v_gene: TRBV24-1
d_gene: TRBD2
CDR3aa: CATSVGGSGRDRETQYF
CDR3nt: TGTGCCACCAGTGTTGGGGGTAGCGGGAGGGATCGGGAGACCCAGTACTTC

abundance: -
len: 13
j_gene: TRBJ1-2
v_gene: TRBV28
d_gene: -
CDR3aa: CASSGGTLYGYTF
CDR3nt: TGTGCCAGCAGTGGCGGGACCCTCTATGGCTACACCTTC

abundance: -
len: 16
j_gene: TRBJ2-3
v_gene: TRBV6-1
d_gene: TRBD1
CDR3aa: CASATLQGNGADTQYF
CDR3nt: TGTGCCAGCGCCACCCTACAGGGGAACGGCGCAGATACGCAGTATTTT

abundance: -
len: 13
j_gene: TRBJ2-7
v_gene: TRBV6-2/TRBV6-3
d_gene: TRBD1
CDR3aa: CASRQTGGYEQYF
CDR3nt: TGTGCCAGCAGGCAGACAGGGGGCTACGAGCAGTACTTC

abundance: -
len: 15
j_gene: TRBJ2-1
v_gene: TRBV7-9
d_gene: -
CDR3aa: CASSLTLAPINEQFF
CDR3nt: TGTGCCAGCAGCTTAACCCTAGCGCCCATCAATGAGCAGTTCTTC

abundance: -
len: 12
j_gene: TRBJ1-1
v_gene: TRBV5-3
d_gene: -
CDR3aa: CASSLLGPEAFF
CDR3nt: TGTGCCAGCAGCCTCTTAGGTCCTGAAGCTTTCTTT